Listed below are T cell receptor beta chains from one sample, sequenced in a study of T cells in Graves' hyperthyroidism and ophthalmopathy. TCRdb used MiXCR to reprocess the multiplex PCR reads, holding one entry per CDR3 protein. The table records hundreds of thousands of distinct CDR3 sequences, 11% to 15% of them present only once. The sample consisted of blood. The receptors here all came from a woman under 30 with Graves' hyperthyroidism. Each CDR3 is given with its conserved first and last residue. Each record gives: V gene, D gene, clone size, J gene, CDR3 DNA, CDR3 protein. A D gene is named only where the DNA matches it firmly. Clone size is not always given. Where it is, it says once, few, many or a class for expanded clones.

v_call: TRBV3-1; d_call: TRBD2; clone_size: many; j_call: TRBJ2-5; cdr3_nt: TGTGCCAGCAGCCAAGGCACTACTAGCGGGAGGGCGGGTGCGAAGACCCAGTACTTC; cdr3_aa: CASSQGTTSGRAGAKTQYF
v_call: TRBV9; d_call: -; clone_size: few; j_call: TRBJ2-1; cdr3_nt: TGTGCCAGCAGCGTAGAGGCCCTCCGAGGGGAGCAGTTCTTC; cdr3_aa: CASSVEALRGEQFF
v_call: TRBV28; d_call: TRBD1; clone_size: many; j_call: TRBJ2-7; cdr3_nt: TGTGCCAGCGACTCGGACAGGTTGATTAGGGAGCAGTACTTC; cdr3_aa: CASDSDRLIREQYF
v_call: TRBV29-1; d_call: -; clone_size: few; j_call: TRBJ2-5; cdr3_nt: TGCAGCGTTGCGGGACAAAGATCGCCGCCCCAAGAGACCCAGTACTTC; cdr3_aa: CSVAGQRSPPQETQYF
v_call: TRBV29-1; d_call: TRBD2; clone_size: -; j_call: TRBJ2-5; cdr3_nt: TGCAGCGGGGGGGGGGGGATGGAACAGGAGACCCAGTACTTC; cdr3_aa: CSGGGGMEQETQYF
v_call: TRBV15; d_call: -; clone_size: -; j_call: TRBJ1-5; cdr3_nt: TGTGCCACCAGCAGTAGCAATCAGCCCCAGCATTTT; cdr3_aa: CATSSSNQPQHF
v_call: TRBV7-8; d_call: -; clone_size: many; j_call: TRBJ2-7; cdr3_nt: TGTGCCAGCAGCTCTGCCCGAGGGACGTACGAGCAGTACTTC; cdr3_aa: CASSSARGTYEQYF
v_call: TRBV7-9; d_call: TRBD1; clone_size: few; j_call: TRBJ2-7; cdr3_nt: TGTGCCAGCAGCTTAGGAGTGGCTCAGGGGGCTCCATACGAGCAGTACTTC; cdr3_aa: CASSLGVAQGAPYEQYF
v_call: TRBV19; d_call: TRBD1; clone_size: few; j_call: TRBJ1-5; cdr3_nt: TGTGCCAGTAGATGGGGACAGGGGGCAGGTCAGCCCCAGCATTTT; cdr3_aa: CASRWGQGAGQPQHF
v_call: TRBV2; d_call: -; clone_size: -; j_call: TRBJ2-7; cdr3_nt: TGTGCCAGCAGTGAAGGGGTCGTCTCCTACGAGCAGTACTTC; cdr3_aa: CASSEGVVSYEQYF
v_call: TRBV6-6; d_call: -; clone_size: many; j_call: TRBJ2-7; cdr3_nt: TGTGCCAGCAGTTACGCCGGGTTGCCCTACGAGCAGTACTTC; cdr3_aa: CASSYAGLPYEQYF
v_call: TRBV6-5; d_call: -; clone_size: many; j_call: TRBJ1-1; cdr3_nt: TGTGCCAGCAGTTACTATAGGGAAGCTTTCTTT; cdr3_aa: CASSYYREAFF
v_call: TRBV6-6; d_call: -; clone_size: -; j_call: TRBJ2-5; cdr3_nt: TGTGCCAGCAGTTACCGGCGGCGGAGGGAGGAGACCCAGTACTTC; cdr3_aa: CASSYRRRREETQYF
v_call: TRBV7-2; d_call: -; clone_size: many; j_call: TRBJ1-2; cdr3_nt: TGTGCCAGCAGCTTATGGCCCGGCCCTATAAACTATGGCTACACCTTC; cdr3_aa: CASSLWPGPINYGYTF
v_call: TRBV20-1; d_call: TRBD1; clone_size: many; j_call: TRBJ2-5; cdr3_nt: TGCAGTGCTAGAGCGACAGGGGGTTTAGAGACCCAGTACTTC; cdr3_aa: CSARATGGLETQYF
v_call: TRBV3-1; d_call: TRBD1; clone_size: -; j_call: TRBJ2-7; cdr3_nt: TGTGCCAGCAGCCAAGTTTGGACAGGGTCATACGAGCAGTACTTC; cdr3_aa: CASSQVWTGSYEQYF
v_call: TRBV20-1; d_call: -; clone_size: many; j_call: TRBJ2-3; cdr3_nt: TGCAGTGCTGACTGGGCAGATACGCAGTATTTT; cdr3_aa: CSADWADTQYF
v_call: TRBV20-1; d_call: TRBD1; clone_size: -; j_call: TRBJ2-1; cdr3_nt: TGCAGTGCTCATACCGGGACAGGGAAGGGCAATGAGCAGTTCTTC; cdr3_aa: CSAHTGTGKGNEQFF
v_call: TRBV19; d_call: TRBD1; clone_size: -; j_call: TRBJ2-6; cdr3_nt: TGTGCCAGTAGTACCGGAAGCAGGGGGTATGGGGCCAACGTCCTGACTTTC; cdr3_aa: CASSTGSRGYGANVLTF
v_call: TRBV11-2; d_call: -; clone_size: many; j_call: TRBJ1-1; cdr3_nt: TGTGCCAGCAGCTTAGCCGGGCCTCTCACTGAAGCTTTCTTT; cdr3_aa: CASSLAGPLTEAFF
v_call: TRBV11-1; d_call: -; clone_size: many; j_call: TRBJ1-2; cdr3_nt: TGTGCCAGCAGCTTAACCCAGGGTGGACGCTACACCTTC; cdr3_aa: CASSLTQGGRYTF
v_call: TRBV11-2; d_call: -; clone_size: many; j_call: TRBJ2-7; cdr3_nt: TGTGCCAGCAGCCGCATAGATACGGCTTTATACGAGCAGTACTTC; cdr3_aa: CASSRIDTALYEQYF
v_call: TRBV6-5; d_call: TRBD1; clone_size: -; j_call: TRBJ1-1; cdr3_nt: TGTGCCAGCAGTTACCCTGCAGGGGGGAAAACTGAAGCTTTCTTT; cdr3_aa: CASSYPAGGKTEAFF
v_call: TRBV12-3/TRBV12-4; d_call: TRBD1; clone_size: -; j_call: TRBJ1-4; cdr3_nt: TGTGCCAGCAGTTGGACAGGGCCAACTAATGAAAAACTGTTTTTT; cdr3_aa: CASSWTGPTNEKLFF
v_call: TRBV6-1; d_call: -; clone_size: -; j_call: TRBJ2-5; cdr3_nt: TGTGCCAGCAGTGAAGCGGGAGTTGAGACCCAGTACTTC; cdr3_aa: CASSEAGVETQYF
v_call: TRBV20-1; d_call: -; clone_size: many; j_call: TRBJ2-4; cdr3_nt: TGCAGTGCTAACATGAGAATAGCCAAAAACATTCAGTACTTC; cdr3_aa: CSANMRIAKNIQYF
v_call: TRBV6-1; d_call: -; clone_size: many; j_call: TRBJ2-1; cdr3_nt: TGTGCCAGCAGTGAGACCCCGATCAATGAGCAGTTCTTC; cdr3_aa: CASSETPINEQFF
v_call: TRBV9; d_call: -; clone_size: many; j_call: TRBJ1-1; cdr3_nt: TGTGCCAGCAGCGTAGGAGACACTGAAGCTTTCTTT; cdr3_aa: CASSVGDTEAFF
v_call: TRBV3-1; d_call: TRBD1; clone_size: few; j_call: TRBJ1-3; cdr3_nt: TGTGCCAGCAGCCAACCTGGGACAGGGGGCACCATATATTTT; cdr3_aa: CASSQPGTGGTIYF
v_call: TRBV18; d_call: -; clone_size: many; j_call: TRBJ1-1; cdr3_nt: TGTGCCAGCTCACCAAATCGGGATTCTGAAGCTTTCTTT; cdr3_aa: CASSPNRDSEAFF
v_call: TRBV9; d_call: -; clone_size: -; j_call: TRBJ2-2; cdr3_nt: TGTGCCAGCAGCGTAGATCATAGCGGGGAGCTGTTTTTT; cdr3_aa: CASSVDHSGELFF
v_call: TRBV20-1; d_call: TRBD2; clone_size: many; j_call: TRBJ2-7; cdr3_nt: TGCAGTGCTAGAAGCCTAGCGGGAGGCCCCTACGAGCAGTACTTC; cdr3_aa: CSARSLAGGPYEQYF
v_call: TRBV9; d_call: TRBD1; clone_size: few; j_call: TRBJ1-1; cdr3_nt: TGTGCCAGCAGCCCCTCGGGACAGGGGTACACTGAAGCTTTCTTT; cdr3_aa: CASSPSGQGYTEAFF
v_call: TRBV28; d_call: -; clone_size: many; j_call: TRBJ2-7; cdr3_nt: TGTGCCAGCCTTGGGACGGTCTCCTACGAGCAGTACTTC; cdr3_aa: CASLGTVSYEQYF
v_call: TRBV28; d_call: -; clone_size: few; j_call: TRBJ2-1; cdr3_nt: TGTGCCAGCAGTTTGTTGGAGCGGGCGTATGAGCAGTTCTTC; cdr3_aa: CASSLLERAYEQFF
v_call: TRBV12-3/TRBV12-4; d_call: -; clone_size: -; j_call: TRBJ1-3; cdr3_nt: TGTGCCAGCAGCCTAAGCTCGGGTTCACCGCCCTCTGGAAACACCATATATTTT; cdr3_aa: CASSLSSGSPPSGNTIYF
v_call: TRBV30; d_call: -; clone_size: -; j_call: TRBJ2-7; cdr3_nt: TGTGCCGGAGGGGACAGATCCTACGAGCAGTACTTC; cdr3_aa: CAGGDRSYEQYF
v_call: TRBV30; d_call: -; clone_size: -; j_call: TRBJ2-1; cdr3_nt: TGTGCCTGGAGTGCAGGGGGGGGGTACAATGAGCAGTTCTTC; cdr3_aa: CAWSAGGGYNEQFF
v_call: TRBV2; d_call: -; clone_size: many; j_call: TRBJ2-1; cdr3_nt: TGTGCCAGCAGGAGGCTCGAGGAGCAGTTCTTC; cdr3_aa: CASRRLEEQFF
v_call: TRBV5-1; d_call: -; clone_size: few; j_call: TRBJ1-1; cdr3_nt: TGCGCCAGCAGGATAGGGGACGGAAGGATGAACACTGAAGCTTTCTTT; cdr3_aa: CASRIGDGRMNTEAFF
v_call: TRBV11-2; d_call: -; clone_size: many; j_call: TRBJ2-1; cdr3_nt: TGTGCCAGCAGCTTAGAGGAGCACACCGAGCAGTTCTTC; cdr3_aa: CASSLEEHTEQFF
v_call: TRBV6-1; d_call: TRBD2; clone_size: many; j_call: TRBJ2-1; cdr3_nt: TGTGCCAGCAGTCCCGGGACTAGCGGGACCGCATCCTACAATGAGCAGTTCTTC; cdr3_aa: CASSPGTSGTASYNEQFF